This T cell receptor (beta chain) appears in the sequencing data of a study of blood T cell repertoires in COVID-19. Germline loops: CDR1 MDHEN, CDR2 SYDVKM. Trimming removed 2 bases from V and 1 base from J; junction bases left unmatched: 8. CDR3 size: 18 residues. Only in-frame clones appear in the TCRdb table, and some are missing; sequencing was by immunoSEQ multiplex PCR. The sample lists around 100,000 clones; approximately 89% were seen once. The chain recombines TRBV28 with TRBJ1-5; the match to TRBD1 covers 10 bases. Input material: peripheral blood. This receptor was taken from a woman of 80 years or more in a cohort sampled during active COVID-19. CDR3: CASSLIGTGARSNQPQHF. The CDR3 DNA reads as TGTGCCAGCAGTTTAATAGGGACAGGGGCACGAAGCAATCAGCCCCAGCATTTT.